Below, 18 T cell receptor beta chains from the same sample are listed, as sequenced in a study of blood T cell repertoires in COVID-19. Sequenced by immunoSEQ multiplex PCR; TCRdb stores in-frame clones only, minus some. The sample has 75,000 to 90,000 clones; approximately 80% are singletons. Sequencing used peripheral blood. The receptors shown here come from a woman aged 70 to 79 with acute or convalescent COVID-19.

The chain recombines TRBV3-1 (or the pseudogene TRBV3-2) with TRBJ2-3; TRBD2 is a possible D gene (5 bases). Trimming cost V 0 bases and J 2 bases, with 9 bases left between them. Germline V gene lookup returns CDR1 LGHDT and CDR2 YNNKEL (reference sequence). The CDR3 totals 15 residues. CDR3 DNA: TGTGCCAGCAGCCAAGACGGGGATCCCACAGATACGCAGTATTTT. As protein: CASSQDGDPTDTQYF.

V usage is TRBV18 and J usage is TRBJ1-2; D might be TRBD1 (5 bases). The V end was cut by 2 bases, the J end by 1 base, with 23 bases between. The CDR3 has 19 residues. Germline V gene lookup returns CDR1 KGHSH and CDR2 LQKENI. The chain's CDR3 is CASSPSWLRQGEDNYGYTF. In DNA, the CDR3 is TGTGCCAGCTCACCATCGTGGTTAAGGCAGGGCGAGGATAACTATGGCTACACCTTC.

The chain joins TRBV7-6 to TRBJ2-2; the match to TRBD2 covers 7 bases. The CDR3 consists of 15 residues. Germline assignment: CDR1 SGHVS and CDR2 FNYEAQ. V trimming: 5 bases; J trimming: 8 bases; junction bases outside the gene matches: 11. The CDR3 here is CASSLGPAGSGELFF. CDR3 bases: TGTGCCAGCAGCCTGGGGCCAGCGGGGTCGGGGGAGCTGTTTTTT.

This rearrangement joins TRBV11-1 to TRBJ2-1; possible D gene TRBD2, 7 bases. The V end lost 3 bases, the J end lost 7 bases, and 13 bases lay between the germline ends. This CDR3 spans 14 amino acids. Germline CDR1 and CDR2: SGHAT and FQDESV (reference sequence). CDR3 residues: CASSLVGGLNEQFF. The CDR3 coding sequence is TGTGCCAGCAGCTTGGTGGGGGGGCTTAATGAGCAGTTCTTC.

The chain is built from TRBV19 and TRBJ1-4; D may be TRBD1 (6 bases). V lost 3 bases and J 8 bases, leaving 13 bases between the germline ends. CDR1 and CDR2 (germline): LNHDA, SQIVND (reference sequence). CDR3 length equals 14 residues. DNA for the CDR3: TGTGCCAGTAGTATCAGCAGGGGTGAAGAAAAACTGTTTTTT. Translation gives CASSISRGEEKLFF.

The chain employs TRBV7-2 and TRBJ2-7; TRBD1 matches at 11 bases. The CDR3 extends over 18 amino acids. Germline CDR1 reads SGHTA; CDR2 reads FQGNSA. V was pared by 3 bases and J by 3 bases, with 13 bases of the junction left unmatched. The CDR3 reads CASSFQQPGTGGVYEQYF. The CDR3 coding sequence is TGTGCCAGCAGCTTTCAACAGCCCGGGACAGGGGGTGTCTACGAGCAGTACTTC.

V usage is TRBV6-2 or TRBV6-3 and J usage is TRBJ2-4; 9 positions match TRBD1. Germline V gives CDR1 MNHEY, CDR2 SVGEGT. The CDR3 contains 17 residues. V was pared by 3 bases and J by 6 bases, with 12 bases of the junction left unmatched. The CDR3: CASSYPAEHRGRNIQYF. CDR3 nucleotide sequence: TGTGCCAGCAGTTATCCGGCCGAGCACAGGGGGCGAAACATTCAGTACTTC.

This rearrangement joins TRBV5-1 to TRBJ1-2; 11 positions match TRBD1. This CDR3 region has 17 residues. V trimming: 3 bases; J trimming: 3 bases; junction bases outside the gene matches: 10. Germline V CDR1 and CDR2: SGHRS, YFSETQ. The CDR3 spells CASSSPGQGVGDYGYTF. As DNA, the CDR3 is TGCGCCAGCAGCTCTCCGGGACAGGGGGTCGGAGACTATGGCTACACCTTC.

This clone was seen a single time. The chain has TRBV7-9 and TRBJ2-1, with 9 positions matching TRBD2. Trimming took 4 bases from V and 3 from J; bases not matched to a gene: 4. Germline CDR1 is SEHNR and CDR2 is FQNEAQ (reference sequence). The CDR3 spans 15 residues. Here the CDR3 reads CASSSSGGYYNEQFF. DNA of the CDR3: TGTGCCAGCAGCTCCAGCGGGGGGTACTACAATGAGCAGTTCTTC.

This clone has just a few counts. This chain uses TRBV4-3 with TRBJ1-2; TRBD1 matches at 9 bases. There are 14 residues in the CDR3. Germline V CDR1 and CDR2: LGHNA, YSLEER. V was clipped by 3 bases and J by 2 bases; unmatched bases: 1. The CDR3 DNA sequence: TGCGCCAGCAGCCATGACAGGGGGAACTATGGCTACACCTTC. It encodes CASSHDRGNYGYTF.

The chain couples TRBV5-1 to TRBJ2-1, with TRBD2 identical over 7 bases. The CDR3 is made up of 13 amino acids. Germline V gene sequence: CDR1 SGHRS, CDR2 YFSETQ. V gave up 6 bases and J gave up 6 bases; unmatched junction bases: 6. The CDR3 coding sequence is TGCGCCAGCAAGGGCGGGGGAGGCAATGAGCAGTTCTTC. Its translation is CASKGGGGNEQFF.

J is TRBJ2-7 and V is TRBV19; 10 nucleotides align to TRBD1. The CDR3 is 15 amino acids. The V gene end was trimmed by 4 bases and the J gene end by 5 bases; junction bases not matched to a gene: 8. CDR1 and CDR2 from the germline V gene are LNHDA and SQIVND (reference sequence). The CDR3 DNA is TGTGCCAGTAGTACCGACAGGGGGCGCATGCACGAGCAGTACTTC. Translation gives CASSTDRGRMHEQYF.

This chain connects TRBV9 to TRBJ2-7, with 9 bases identical to TRBD1. Unmatched junction bases numbered 7, after V lost 3 bases and J lost 9 bases. CDR1 and CDR2 (germline): SGDLS, YYNGEE. The CDR3 extends over 13 amino acids. Here the CDR3 reads CASSANGQGWQYF. The CDR3 DNA sequence: TGTGCCAGCAGCGCTAACGGACAGGGGTGGCAGTACTTC. Variable domain in full (rest from reference TRBV9 and TRBJ2-7): DSGVTQTPKHLITATGQRVTLRCSPRSGDLSVYWYQQSLDQGLQFLIQYYNGEERAKGNILERFSAQQFPDLHSELNLSSLELGDSALYFCASSANGQGWQYFGPGTRLTVT.

V and J are TRBV27 and TRBJ1-1; D is ambiguous. V lost 5 bases, J lost 0 bases, and 7 bases lay in between. The CDR3 consists of 13 residues. Germline-derived CDR1 and CDR2 are MNHEY and SMNVEV (reference sequence). CDR3 amino acids: CASSPQMNTEAFF. CDR3 in DNA: TGTGCCAGCAGTCCCCAGATGAACACTGAAGCTTTCTTT.

The chain has TRBV3-1 (or the pseudogene TRBV3-2) and TRBJ1-5, with a possible D match to TRBD1 (6 bases). The CDR3 consists of 13 residues. Germline CDR1 is LGHDT and CDR2 is YNNKEL (reference sequence). Trimming took off 1 base at V and 6 bases at J, with 7 bases between the two ends. The CDR3 is CASSQGGGQPQHF. Here the CDR3 DNA reads TGTGCCAGCAGCCAAGGAGGGGGTCAGCCCCAGCATTTT.

This chain uses TRBV6-2 or TRBV6-3 with TRBJ1-1; 9 bases fit TRBD1. The V segment lost 6 bases and the J segment 1 base; nucleotides outside the gene matches: 6. CDR3 length: 15 residues. Germline V gives CDR1 MNHEY, CDR2 SVGEGT. CDR3 nucleotides: TGTGCCAGCAGCTCTCCGGGACAGGGGAACACTGAAGCTTTCTTT. It codes for CASSSPGQGNTEAFF.

This sequence joins TRBV7-2 and TRBJ2-2, with TRBD1 matching 7 bases. The germline CDR1 and CDR2 sequences are SGHTA and FQGNSA. V lost 5 bases, J lost 4 bases, and 7 bases stayed unmatched. This CDR3 is built from 15 residues. The CDR3 DNA sequence: TGTGCCAGCAGCACGGGACAGAGGTTCACCGGGGAGCTGTTTTTT. Translating it yields CASSTGQRFTGELFF.

This clone was detected once. The chain employs TRBV6-5 and TRBJ1-5, with D possibly being TRBD1 (6 bases). V gave up 6 bases and J gave up 1 base, with 7 bases separating them. Germline V lookup: CDR1 MNHEY, CDR2 SVGAGI. The CDR3 consists of 13 residues. CDR3 nucleotide sequence: TGTGCCAGCAGAGGGGGAAGCAATCAGCCCCAGCATTTT. This gives the protein CASRGGSNQPQHF.